The subject of this entry is one TCR beta chain. Antigen unknown. This sample was included in a study of beta chain features in type 1 diabetes. Overall study findings and caveats: In every one of the four CD4+ subsets, TCRB CDR3s were moderately but significantly shorter in Type 1 diabetes patients. There was no resolution here of whether HLA type influences TCRB rearrangement. At VDJ recombination sites, type 1 diabetes patients had fewer insertions and more deleted nucleotides.

This CDR3 has 13 residues. The germline V and J ends were trimmed by 6 bases and 0 bases, with 9 bases remaining between them. Germline CDR1 and CDR2: MNHNS and SASEGT. The sequenced template was cDNA made from the entire isolated RNA. Some clones are missing from TCRdb's copy, which holds only in-frame ones; the method was immunoSEQ multiplex PCR. Found here are about 30,000 clones, roughly three fifths of them singletons; the top ten hold approximately 1.5%. CD45RO/CCR7/CD25/CD127/CD95/CD27 sorting isolated CD4+ naive, central memory, regulatory and stem cell-like memory cells. This clonotype originated in a woman between 18 and 29 years old with type 1 diabetes. The sample taken for sequencing was Tregs from blood. V usage is TRBV6-1 and J usage is TRBJ2-7; TRBD1 is a possible D gene (6 bases). CDR3 coding DNA: TGTGCCAGCAGCCGGGACAACTCCTACGAGCAGTACGTC. Its translation is CASSRDNSYEQYV.